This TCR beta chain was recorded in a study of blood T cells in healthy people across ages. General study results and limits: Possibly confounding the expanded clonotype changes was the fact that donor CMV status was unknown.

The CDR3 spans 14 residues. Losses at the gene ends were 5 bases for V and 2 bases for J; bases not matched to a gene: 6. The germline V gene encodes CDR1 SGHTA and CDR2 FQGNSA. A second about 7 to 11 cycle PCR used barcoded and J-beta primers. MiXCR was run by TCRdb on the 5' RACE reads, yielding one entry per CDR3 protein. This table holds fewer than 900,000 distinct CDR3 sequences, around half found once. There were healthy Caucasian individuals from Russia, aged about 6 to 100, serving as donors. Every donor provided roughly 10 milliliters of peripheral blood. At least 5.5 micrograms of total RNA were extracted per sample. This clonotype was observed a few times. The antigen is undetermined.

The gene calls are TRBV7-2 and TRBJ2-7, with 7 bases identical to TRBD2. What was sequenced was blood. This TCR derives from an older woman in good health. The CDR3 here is CASSMGLLPYEQYF. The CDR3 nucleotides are TGTGCCAGCAGCATGGGACTACTTCCCTACGAGCAGTACTTC.